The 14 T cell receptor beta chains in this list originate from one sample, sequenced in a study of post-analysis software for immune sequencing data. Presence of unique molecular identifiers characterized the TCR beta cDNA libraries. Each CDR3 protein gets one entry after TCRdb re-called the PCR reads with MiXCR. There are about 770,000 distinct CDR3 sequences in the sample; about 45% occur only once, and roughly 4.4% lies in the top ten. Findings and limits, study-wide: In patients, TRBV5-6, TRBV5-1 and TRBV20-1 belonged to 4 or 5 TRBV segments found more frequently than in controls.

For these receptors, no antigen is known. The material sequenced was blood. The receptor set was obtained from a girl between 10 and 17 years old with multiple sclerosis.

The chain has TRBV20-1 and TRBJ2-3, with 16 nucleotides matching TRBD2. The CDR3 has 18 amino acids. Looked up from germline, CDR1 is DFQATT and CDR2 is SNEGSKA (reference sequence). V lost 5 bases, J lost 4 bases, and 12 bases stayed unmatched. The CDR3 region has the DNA TGCAGTGCTGCGACACCGGGACTAGCGGGAGGGCCCCCAGATACGCAGTATTTT. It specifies CSAATPGLAGGPPDTQYF.

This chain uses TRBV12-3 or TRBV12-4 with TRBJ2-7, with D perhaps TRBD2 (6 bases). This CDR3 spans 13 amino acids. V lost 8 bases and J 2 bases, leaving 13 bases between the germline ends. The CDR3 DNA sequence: TGTGCCAGCGGACTAACCATCGCCTACGAGCAGTACTTC. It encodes CASGLTIAYEQYF.

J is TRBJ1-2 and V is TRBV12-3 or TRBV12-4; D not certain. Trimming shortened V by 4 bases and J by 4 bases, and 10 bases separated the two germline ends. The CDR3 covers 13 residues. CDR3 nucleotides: TGTGCCAGCAGTTCCCCGGGGTTCTATGGCTACACCTTC. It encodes CASSSPGFYGYTF.

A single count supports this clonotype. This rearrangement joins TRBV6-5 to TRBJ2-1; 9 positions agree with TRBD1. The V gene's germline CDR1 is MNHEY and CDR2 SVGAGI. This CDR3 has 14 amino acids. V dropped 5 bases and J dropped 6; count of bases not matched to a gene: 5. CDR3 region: CASSDGTGTNEQFF. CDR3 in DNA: TGTGCCAGCAGTGACGGGACAGGGACCAATGAGCAGTTCTTC.

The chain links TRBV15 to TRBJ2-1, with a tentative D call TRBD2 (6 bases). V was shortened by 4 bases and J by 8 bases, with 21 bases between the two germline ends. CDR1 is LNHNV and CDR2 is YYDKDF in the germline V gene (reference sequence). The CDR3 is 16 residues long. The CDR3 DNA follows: TGTGCCACCAGCACCCATGTTAGCGGATTCTTCGATGAGCAGTTCTTC. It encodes CATSTHVSGFFDEQFF.

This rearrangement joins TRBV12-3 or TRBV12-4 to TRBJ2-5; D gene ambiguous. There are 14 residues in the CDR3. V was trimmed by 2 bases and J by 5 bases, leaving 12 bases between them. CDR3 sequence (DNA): TGTGCCAGCAGTTTAAGCCCGGGTTCGGAGACCCAGTACTTC. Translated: CASSLSPGSETQYF.

The DNA for the CDR3 is TGTGCCAGCAGCTCCCCAGGGACTAGCGGGAGAGATACGCAGTATTTT. It codes for CASSSPGTSGRDTQYF. This chain links TRBV7-2 with TRBJ2-3, with 14 bases fitting TRBD2. Germline V gene sequence: CDR1 SGHTA, CDR2 FQGNSA. V lost 4 bases to trimming and J lost 5 bases; unmatched junction nucleotides: 5. The CDR3 is 16 amino acids.

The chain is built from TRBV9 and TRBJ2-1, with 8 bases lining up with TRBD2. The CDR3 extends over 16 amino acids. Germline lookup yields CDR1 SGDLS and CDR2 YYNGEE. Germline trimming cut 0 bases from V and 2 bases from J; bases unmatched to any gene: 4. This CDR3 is CASSVGDSGTYNEQFF. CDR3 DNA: TGTGCCAGCAGCGTAGGTGATAGCGGGACCTACAATGAGCAGTTCTTC.

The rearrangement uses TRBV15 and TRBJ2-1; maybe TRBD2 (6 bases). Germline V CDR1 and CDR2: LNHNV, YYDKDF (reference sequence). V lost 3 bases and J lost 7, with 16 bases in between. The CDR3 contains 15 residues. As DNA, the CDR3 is TGTGCCACCAGCAGGGCCCCGAGCGGGTTTAATGAGCAGTTCTTC. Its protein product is CATSRAPSGFNEQFF.

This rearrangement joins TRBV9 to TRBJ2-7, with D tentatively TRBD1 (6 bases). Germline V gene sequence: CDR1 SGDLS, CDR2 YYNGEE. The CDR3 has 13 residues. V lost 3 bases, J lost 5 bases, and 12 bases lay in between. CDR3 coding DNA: TGTGCCAGCAGCGACGACAGGTTCCACGAGCAGTACTTC. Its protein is CASSDDRFHEQYF.

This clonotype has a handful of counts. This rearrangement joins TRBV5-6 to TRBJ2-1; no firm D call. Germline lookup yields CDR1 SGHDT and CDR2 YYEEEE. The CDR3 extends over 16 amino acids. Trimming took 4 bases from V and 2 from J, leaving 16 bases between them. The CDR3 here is CASSRSVHLPYNEQFF. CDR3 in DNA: TGTGCCAGCAGCCGGTCGGTACATCTACCCTACAATGAGCAGTTCTTC.

CDR3 nucleotides: TGTGCCAGCAGCCGGACTAGCGGGACTGGAGGCGCAGATACGCAGTATTTT. Protein product: CASSRTSGTGGADTQYF. The chain uses TRBV3-1 and TRBJ2-3; TRBD2 aligns across 12 bases. CDR1 is LGHDT, CDR2 YNNKEL, per germline (reference sequence). The CDR3 loop spans 17 amino acids. Trimming took 4 bases from V and 4 from J; bases not matched to a gene: 9.

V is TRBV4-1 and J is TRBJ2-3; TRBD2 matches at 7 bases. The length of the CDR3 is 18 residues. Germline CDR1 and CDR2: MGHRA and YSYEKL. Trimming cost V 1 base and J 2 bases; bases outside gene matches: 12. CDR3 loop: CASSQVSGLADITDTQYF. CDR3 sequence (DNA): TGCGCCAGCAGCCAAGTGTCAGGGCTAGCGGATATCACAGATACGCAGTATTTT.

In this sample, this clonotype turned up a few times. The CDR3 bases are TGTGCCAGCAGCTTAGGACCGTTTTACGAGCAGTACTTC. Encoded protein: CASSLGPFYEQYF. The chain employs TRBV7-3 and TRBJ2-7; D is unclear. Germline V gene sequence: CDR1 SGHTA, CDR2 FQGTGA. The V and J ends lost 2 bases and 4 bases respectively, with 9 bases between them. CDR3 length: 13 amino acids.